The present entry profiles one T cell receptor (beta chain) with its context. Its antigen is unidentified. Trimming cost V 8 bases and J 2 bases, with 8 bases left between them. Germline assignment: CDR1 SGHRS and CDR2 YFSETQ. This CDR3 has 11 residues. TCRbeta library preparation incorporated unique molecular identifiers. Each CDR3 protein is one row after TCRdb ran MiXCR on the PCR reads. The sample has some 830,000 distinct CDR3 sequences, 15% to 20% seen once. These data belong to a study of T-cell reconstitution after alpha-beta-depleted transplantation in children. General study points: In some patients, recipient T cells and intrathymic progenitors surviving conditioning explained high day-60 diversity. A year post-transplant, T-cell counts and diversity derived mostly from newly produced T cells.

The sample was PBMCs, mostly from graft donor cells, taken 360 days after TCRalphabeta/CD19-depleted stem cell transplant. The genes are TRBV5-1 and TRBJ2-7, with D perhaps TRBD2 (6 bases). This TCR derives from a male patient aged 10 to 17 who had a stem cell transplant for acute lymphoblastic leukemia, so the T cells may come from the graft donor. The CDR3 nucleotides read TGCGCCAGTAGGGAGGCCTACGAGCAGTACTTC. Its translation: CASREAYEQYF.